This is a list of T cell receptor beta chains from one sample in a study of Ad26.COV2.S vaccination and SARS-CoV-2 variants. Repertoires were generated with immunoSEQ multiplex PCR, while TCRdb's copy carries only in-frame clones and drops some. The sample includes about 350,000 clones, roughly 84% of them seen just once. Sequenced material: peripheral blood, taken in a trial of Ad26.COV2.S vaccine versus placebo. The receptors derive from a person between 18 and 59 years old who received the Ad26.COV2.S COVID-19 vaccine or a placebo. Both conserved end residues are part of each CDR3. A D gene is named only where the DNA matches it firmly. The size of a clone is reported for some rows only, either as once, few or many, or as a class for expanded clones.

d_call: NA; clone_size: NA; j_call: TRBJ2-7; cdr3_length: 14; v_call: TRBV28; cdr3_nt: TGTGCCAGCAGGATTGGAGGGGACAGCTACGAGCAGTACTTC; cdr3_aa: CASRIGGDSYEQYF
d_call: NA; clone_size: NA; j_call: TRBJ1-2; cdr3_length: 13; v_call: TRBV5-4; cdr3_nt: TGTGCCAGCAGCTTCACAGGTTATGATGGCTACACCTTC; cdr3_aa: CASSFTGYDGYTF
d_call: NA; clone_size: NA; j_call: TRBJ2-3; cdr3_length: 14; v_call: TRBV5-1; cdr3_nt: TGCGCCAGCAGCTTGGGGGGCCCTACAGATACGCAGTATTTT; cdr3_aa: CASSLGGPTDTQYF
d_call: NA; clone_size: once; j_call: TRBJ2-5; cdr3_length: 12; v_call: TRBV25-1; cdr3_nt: TGTGCCAGCAGGGGGACTGGGGAGACCCAGTACTTC; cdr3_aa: CASRGTGETQYF
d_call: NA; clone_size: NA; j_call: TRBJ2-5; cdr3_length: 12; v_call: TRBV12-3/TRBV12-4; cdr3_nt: TGTGCCAGCAGTCCAACGGGAGAGACCCAGTACTTC; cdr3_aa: CASSPTGETQYF
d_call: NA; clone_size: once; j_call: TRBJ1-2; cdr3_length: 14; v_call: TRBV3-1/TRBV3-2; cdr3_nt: TGTGCCAGCAGCCAAGAACCCAGGGGTCGCGGCTACACCTTC; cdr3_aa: CASSQEPRGRGYTF
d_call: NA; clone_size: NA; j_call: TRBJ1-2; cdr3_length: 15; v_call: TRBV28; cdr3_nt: TGTGCCAGCAGTTTTTGGGTAGGATACCTCTATGGCTACACCTTC; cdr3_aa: CASSFWVGYLYGYTF
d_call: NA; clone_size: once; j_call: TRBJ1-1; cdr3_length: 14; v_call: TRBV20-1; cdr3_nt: TGCAGTGCTAGTCCCGACTCGAGGAACACTGAAGCTTTCTTT; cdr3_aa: CSASPDSRNTEAFF
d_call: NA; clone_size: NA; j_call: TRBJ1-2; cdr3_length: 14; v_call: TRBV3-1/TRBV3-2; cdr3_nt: TGTGCCAGCAGCCAAGAAGGAAAAGACTATGGCTACACCTTC; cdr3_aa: CASSQEGKDYGYTF
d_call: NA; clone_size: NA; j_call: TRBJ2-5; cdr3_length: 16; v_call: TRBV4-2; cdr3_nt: TGTGCCAGCAGCCTCAGGGCCGAGGGGTTCCAAGAGACCCAGTACTTC; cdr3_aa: CASSLRAEGFQETQYF
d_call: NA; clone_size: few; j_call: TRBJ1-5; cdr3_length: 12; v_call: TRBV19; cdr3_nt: TGTGCCAGTAGTATAGATCGGGACCAAAAGCATTTT; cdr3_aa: CASSIDRDQKHF